This entry lists 15 T cell receptor beta chains sequenced from one sample in a study of CD8 T cells in Susac syndrome (dated by TCRdb to the late 2010s). Libraries were constructed by the immunoSEQ multiplex PCR assay. RNA was extracted using the RNeasy kit, and roughly 0.45 to 1 microgram was reverse transcribed with random hexamers. In-frame beta chains were kept once TCRdb had trimmed the public reads at Q25 with fastp and called clones with MiXCR. Each entry is one CDR3 protein sequence, shown with its most common DNA and genes. The sample table contains over 100,000 distinct CDR3 sequences; only one count was recorded for 90% to 98% of them. Approximately 0.093% of the sample lies in the top ten. Sequenced: CD4+ T cells from PBMCs. Source of these receptors: a human donor in good health.

The V call is TRBV19, the J call TRBJ2-5; 7 bases line up with TRBD1. The CDR3 is 13 amino acids. The germline V gene encodes CDR1 LNHDA and CDR2 SQIVND (reference sequence). The ends lost 10 bases at V and 0 bases at J; junction bases unmatched: 5. The CDR3 DNA sequence: TGTGCCAAAACGACAGGGTACCAAGAGACCCAGTACTTC. This sequence encodes CAKTTGYQETQYF.

The V gene is TRBV29-1, the J gene TRBJ2-5; TRBD2 aligns across 7 bases. This CDR3 has 12 residues. CDR1 and CDR2 from the germline V gene are SQVTM and ANQGSEA. V trimming: 7 bases; J trimming: 2 bases; junction bases outside the gene matches: 4. As DNA, the CDR3 is TGCAGCGCCGGCGGGGGACAAGAGACCCAGTACTTC. Translating gives CSAGGGQETQYF.

This sequence joins TRBV20-1 and TRBJ1-1; 9 positions match TRBD1. V dropped 1 base and J dropped 2; count of bases not matched to a gene: 5. The CDR3 length is 15 residues. The V gene's germline CDR1 is DFQATT and CDR2 SNEGSKA (reference sequence). CDR3 amino acids: CSARGGDRVNTEAFF. CDR3 DNA: TGCAGTGCTAGAGGGGGGGACAGGGTAAACACTGAAGCTTTCTTT.

V usage is TRBV6-5 and J usage is TRBJ2-7, with 12 bases identical to TRBD2. From germline, CDR1 is MNHEY and CDR2 SVGAGI. The CDR3 spans 15 residues. The V segment lost 6 bases and the J segment 2 bases; nucleotides outside the gene matches: 5. CDR3 bases: TGTGCCAGCAGCTTACTAGCGGGAGGTCCCTACGAGCAGTACTTC. This gives the protein CASSLLAGGPYEQYF.

This rearrangement joins TRBV25-1 to TRBJ2-1; no reliable D call. This CDR3 is 14 amino acids long. Germline lookup yields CDR1 MGHDK and CDR2 SYGVNS. V was trimmed by 3 bases and J by 5 bases, leaving 11 bases between them. The CDR3 here is CASSDVTGNNEQFF. The CDR3 bases are TGTGCCAGCAGTGACGTGACTGGGAACAATGAGCAGTTCTTC. Looking up the rest from reference TRBV25-1 and TRBJ2-1 gives the full variable domain: EADIYQTPRYLVIGTGKKITLECSQTMGHDKMYWYQQDPGMELHLIHYSYGVNSTEKGDLSSESTVSRIRTEHFPLTLESARPSHTSQYLCASSDVTGNNEQFFGPGTRLTVL.

The rearrangement joins TRBV7-2 to TRBJ2-2, with 8 bases that match TRBD1. V shed 4 bases and J 4 bases; nucleotides not matched to a gene: 8. CDR1 and CDR2 (germline): SGHTA, FQGNSA. The CDR3 is 16 residues long. CDR3 residues: CASSSRQGSATGELFF. Written as DNA, the CDR3 is TGTGCCAGCAGCTCACGACAGGGGTCGGCCACCGGGGAGCTGTTTTTT.

The J gene is TRBJ2-1, the V gene TRBV20-1; D may be TRBD1 (7 bases). Germline CDR1 DFQATT, CDR2 SNEGSKA (reference sequence). This CDR3 has 15 residues. V lost 0 bases, J lost 6 bases, and 15 bases lay in between. The CDR3 is CSAREFRQGGNEQFF. CDR3 coding DNA: TGCAGTGCTAGAGAGTTTAGACAGGGAGGCAATGAGCAGTTCTTC.

The rearrangement joins TRBV29-1 to TRBJ1-2; D remains ambiguous. Looked up from germline, CDR1 is SQVTM and CDR2 is ANQGSEA. With 2 bases removed from V and 4 bases from J, the gap between germline ends came to 17 bases. CDR3 length: 15 amino acids. The CDR3 loop reads CSVESRASKGYGYTF. Here the CDR3 DNA reads TGCAGCGTTGAAAGTCGGGCCTCAAAGGGCTATGGCTACACCTTC. Complete variable domain (other parts from reference TRBV29-1 and TRBJ1-2): SAVISQKPSRDICQRGTSLTIQCQVDSQVTMMFWYRQQPGQSLTLIATANQGSEATYESGFVIDKFPISRPNLTFSTLTVSNMSPEDSSIYLCSVESRASKGYGYTFGSGTRLTVV.

This clonotype occurred once. The V gene is TRBV12-3 or TRBV12-4, the J gene TRBJ2-6; 9 bases align to TRBD1. The length of the CDR3 is 18 residues. V lost 6 bases and J lost 0; bases outside the gene matches: 9. The CDR3 coding sequence is TGTGCCAGCAGGGACCGGACAGGGGTTACCTCTGGGGCCAACGTCCTGACTTTC. It codes for CASRDRTGVTSGANVLTF.

The chain has TRBV29-1 and TRBJ2-2; tentative D call: TRBD1 (6 bases). Per the germline V gene, CDR1 is SQVTM and CDR2 is ANQGSEA. Trimming removed 4 bases from V and 6 bases from J, with 9 bases in between. CDR3 length: 12 amino acids. The CDR3 DNA reads as TGCAGCGTTGTCCCAGGGGCCGGGGAGCTGTTTTTT. This sequence encodes CSVVPGAGELFF.

V gene TRBV28 combines with J gene TRBJ2-7; no firm D call. V was clipped by 6 bases and J by 2 bases, with 14 bases between them. There are 14 residues in the CDR3. Germline V gene lookup returns CDR1 MDHEN and CDR2 SYDVKM. CDR3 DNA sequence: TGTGCCAGCAGCAGGCGAATGAAGGCCTACGAGCAGTACTTC. Translating it yields CASSRRMKAYEQYF.

The rearrangement uses TRBV9 and TRBJ2-5, with 8 bases aligning to TRBD2. The V gene end was trimmed by 3 bases and the J gene end by 0 bases; junction bases not matched to a gene: 4. The CDR3 totals 15 residues. Germline V gene lookup returns CDR1 SGDLS and CDR2 YYNGEE. The CDR3 DNA follows: TGTGCCAGCAGCGCCCTAGCGGGCTACCAAGAGACCCAGTACTTC. This translates into CASSALAGYQETQYF.

As DNA, the CDR3 is TGTGCCAGCAGTTCTACCCCCCGGGAGCAGTACTTC. Residues: CASSSTPREQYF. The chain is built from TRBV28 and TRBJ2-7; D unresolved. The germline V gene has CDR1 MDHEN and CDR2 SYDVKM. CDR3 length: 12 residues. V was trimmed by 4 bases and J by 7 bases, leaving 11 bases between them.

The V gene is TRBV5-6, the J gene TRBJ2-3; D gene uncertain. The CDR3 contains 13 residues. With 2 bases removed from V and 0 bases from J, the gap between germline ends came to 4 bases. Germline-derived CDR1 and CDR2 are SGHDT and YYEEEE. CDR3: CASSLQSTDTQYF. For the CDR3, the DNA is TGTGCCAGCAGCTTACAGAGCACAGATACGCAGTATTTT.

The chain combines TRBV29-1 with TRBJ2-3; no clear D. The CDR3 spans 11 residues. Germline V gene data show CDR1 as SQVTM and CDR2 as ANQGSEA. Trimming took off 4 bases at V and 7 bases at J, with 9 bases between the two ends. The CDR3: CSVGWQNTQYF. The CDR3 nucleotides read TGCAGCGTTGGGTGGCAAAATACGCAGTATTTT.